Included here is one TCR beta chain sequence, with context. Method: immunoSEQ multiplex PCR; TCRdb's copy keeps in-frame clones and lacks some. The data contain 90,000 to 100,000 clones, more than 85% of them seen just once; the ten biggest clones take up around 0.82%. Deletions cut 8 bases from V and 8 bases from J, with 12 bases between. The CDR3 covers 12 residues. Germline CDR1 is SEHNR and CDR2 is FQNEAQ (reference sequence). The data derive from a study of OX40 agonist ivuxolimab in advanced cancers. Study-wide context: Those enrolled were approximately 83% male, with a mean age of approximately 60 years and ages from roughly 23 to 79.

The sample consisted of CD4+ or CD8+ T cells sorted from blood, taken in a trial of the OX40 agonist ivuxolimab. The receptor was derived from an adult with an advanced solid tumor such as melanoma, head and neck, liver or kidney cancer. This chain connects TRBV7-9 to TRBJ1-4; D ambiguous. CDR3 DNA: TGTGCCAGCCGTACTTCCGAAGAAAAACTGTTTTTT. It yields the protein CASRTSEEKLFF.